These 2 T cell receptor beta chains were sequenced from one sample in a study of T cell responses to AZD1222 COVID-19 vaccine. Only in-frame clones appear in the TCRdb table, and some are missing; sequencing was by immunoSEQ multiplex PCR. Of 150,000 or so clones in the sample, around nine tenths are singletons; the top ten hold under 20%. Material: peripheral blood, obtained on day 0 of AZD1222 vaccination. The receptor set was obtained from an adult in good health.

This clone showed up just a few times. J is TRBJ1-2 and V is TRBV6-5; tentative D call: TRBD1 (5 bases). This CDR3 region has 14 residues. The V and J ends lost 5 bases and 1 base respectively, with 11 bases between them. From germline, CDR1 is MNHEY and CDR2 SVGAGI. DNA for the CDR3: TGTGCCAGCAGTACGGACATCATTAACTATGGCTACACCTTC. Translation: CASSTDIINYGYTF.

This clone was detected only once. The CDR3 loop reads CASSQDRLPDEQFF. The DNA for the CDR3 is TGTGCCAGCAGCCAAGATAGACTTCCCGATGAGCAGTTCTTC. The chain uses TRBV4-2 and TRBJ2-1; D is undetermined. V lost 0 bases and J lost 8, with 11 bases in between. The CDR3 runs to 14 residues. Germline V lookup: CDR1 LGHNA, CDR2 YNFKEQ.